This T cell receptor beta chain was identified during a study of T-cell memory formation after mild COVID-19. The CDR3 sequence is 14 residues long. The ends were cut back, 1 base at V and 2 bases at J, with 9 bases in the middle. Germline values: CDR1 SGHDT, CDR2 YYEEEE. Via MiXCR, TCRdb re-called the 5' RACE reads, giving one row per CDR3 protein. The profile shows 200,000 to 250,000 distinct CDR3 sequences, roughly 10% of them singletons. This clonotype has just a few counts. The chain employs TRBV5-6 and TRBJ2-5, with D maybe TRBD2 (7 bases). The TCR sequence derives from a man aged 18 to 29 who had mild COVID-19 (a few samples of this study predate the infection). Cell type and time point are not known. Sequencing was carried out using PBMCs or a T cell subset sorted from them (not recorded which). CDR3 nucleotide sequence: TGTGCCAGCAGCTTGAAGGGGGGGCAAGAGACCCAGTACTTC. This sequence encodes CASSLKGGQETQYF.